This passage covers 26 T cell receptor beta chains from one sample sequenced in a study of shared clonotypes between healthy human individuals. Method: immunoSEQ multiplex PCR; TCRdb's copy keeps in-frame clones and lacks some. The table records 2 million to 2.5 million clones, approximately 95% of them present only once. The sample taken for sequencing was naive CD4+ T cells from PBMCs. Subset of the sample: CD45RA+ positively selected. The receptor set was obtained from a man aged 18 to 29 in good health. Some clones in this sample may be carry-over from other donors' samples.

The rearrangement joins TRBV28 to TRBJ1-2; no clear D gene. The germline V gene has CDR1 MDHEN and CDR2 SYDVKM. The V end was cut by 5 bases, the J end by 7 bases, with 11 bases between. There are 12 residues in the CDR3. The CDR3 here is CASSPSGLGYTF. In nucleotides, the CDR3 is TGTGCCAGCAGTCCCTCGGGCCTTGGCTACACCTTC.

The J gene is TRBJ1-1, the V gene TRBV9; D ambiguous. V shed 0 bases and J shed 1 base, with 10 bases lying between them. Germline V gene sequence: CDR1 SGDLS, CDR2 YYNGEE. The CDR3 sequence is 15 residues long. The CDR3 nucleotides are TGTGCCAGCAGCGTAGATTCGCCAGAGAACACTGAAGCTTTCTTT. Translated: CASSVDSPENTEAFF. Looking up the rest from reference TRBV9 and TRBJ1-1 gives the full variable domain: DSGVTQTPKHLITATGQRVTLRCSPRSGDLSVYWYQQSLDQGLQFLIQYYNGEERAKGNILERFSAQQFPDLHSELNLSSLELGDSALYFCASSVDSPENTEAFFGQGTRLTVV.

CDR3 protein: CAWSVTSLIKGEQFF. In DNA form, the CDR3 reads TGTGCCTGGAGTGTGACTAGCCTGATTAAAGGTGAGCAGTTCTTC. The chain is built from TRBV30 and TRBJ2-1; TRBD2 aligns across 7 bases. The V and J ends lost 0 bases and 9 bases, in that order; junction bases with no gene match: 11. The CDR3 loop spans 15 amino acids. Germline V gene sequence: CDR1 GTSNPN, CDR2 SVGIG (reference sequence).

The V gene is TRBV19, the J gene TRBJ2-2; tentatively, D is TRBD2 (6 bases). Germline V gene data show CDR1 as LNHDA and CDR2 as SQIVND (reference sequence). This CDR3 is built from 14 residues. Between the trimmed V and J ends, which lost 7 bases and 5 bases, there was a span of 14 bases. The CDR3 sequence is CASIGLAHTGELFF. For the CDR3, the DNA is TGTGCCAGTATTGGTCTAGCGCATACCGGGGAGCTGTTTTTT.

The CDR3 DNA reads TGTGCCAGCAGCGTTTTGGGGCACACAGATACGCAGTATTTT. Protein product: CASSVLGHTDTQYF. J is TRBJ2-3 and V is TRBV9, with D possibly being TRBD1 (5 bases). This CDR3 has 14 amino acids. The germline V and J ends were trimmed by 2 bases and 2 bases, with 9 bases remaining between them. Looked up from germline, CDR1 is SGDLS and CDR2 is YYNGEE.

This clone has a single count. The chain carries TRBV19 and TRBJ2-1; 11 bases map to TRBD2. The length of the CDR3 is 14 residues. CDR1 LNHDA and CDR2 SQIVND come from the germline V gene (reference sequence). V shed 7 bases, J shed 4 bases, and the junction held 3 bases outside the gene matches. The CDR3 DNA sequence: TGTGCCAGTATGAGACTAGCGGGATACAATGAGCAGTTCTTC. It yields the protein CASMRLAGYNEQFF.

Concerning this clone: Other DNA sequences in the sample encode the same CDR3. The chain combines TRBV9 with TRBJ2-3; D could derive from TRBD1 or TRBD2 (5 bases each). CDR1 is SGDLS, CDR2 YYNGEE, per germline. This CDR3 is 14 amino acids long. V lost 2 bases to trimming and J lost 4 bases, with 11 bases between them. The CDR3 spells CASSVGGGPDTQYF. CDR3 in DNA: TGTGCCAGCAGCGTCGGTGGGGGACCAGATACGCAGTATTTT.

A note on this clone: Distinct nucleotide sequences in the sample also encode this CDR3. V and J are TRBV5-1 and TRBJ1-3; D unresolved. The CDR3 sequence is 14 residues long. The V end lost 2 bases, the J end lost 0 bases, and 6 bases lay between the germline ends. The germline V gene has CDR1 SGHRS and CDR2 YFSETQ. CDR3 loop: CASSFGDSGNTIYF. The CDR3 nucleotides read TGCGCCAGCAGCTTCGGAGACTCTGGAAACACCATATATTTT.

This rearrangement joins TRBV11-2 to TRBJ2-3; unclear D gene. V shed 0 bases and J shed 5 bases, with 6 bases lying between them. Germline CDR1 reads SGHAT; CDR2 reads FQNNGV. There are 13 residues in the CDR3. In DNA, the CDR3 is TGTGCCAGCAGCTTAGACAGAAGAGATACGCAGTATTTT. It codes for CASSLDRRDTQYF.

V and J are TRBV4-1 and TRBJ1-1, with D perhaps matching TRBD1 (5 bases). CDR1 and CDR2 from the germline V gene are MGHRA and YSYEKL. This CDR3 is 13 amino acids long. V lost 1 base, J lost 7 bases, and 10 bases lay in between. Written as DNA, the CDR3 is TGCGCCAGCAGCCAAGCGGGGGTCAGTGAAGCTTTCTTT. Its protein product is CASSQAGVSEAFF.

The chain uses TRBV27 and TRBJ2-7; D is possibly TRBD2 (6 bases). V was shortened by 4 bases and J by 0 bases, with 10 bases between the two germline ends. The germline V gene has CDR1 MNHEY and CDR2 SMNVEV (reference sequence). The CDR3 extends over 14 amino acids. The CDR3 DNA follows: TGTGCCAGCAGTTGGGGCGGGGTCTCCTACGAGCAGTACTTC. Translating it yields CASSWGGVSYEQYF.

The rearrangement links TRBV6-5 to TRBJ2-2; no firm D call. CDR1 MNHEY and CDR2 SVGAGI come from the germline V gene. This CDR3 has 15 residues. The germline V and J ends were trimmed by 1 base and 1 base, with 7 bases remaining between them. This chain's CDR3 is CASSYFRKNTGELFF. The CDR3 DNA is TGTGCCAGCAGTTACTTCAGGAAGAACACCGGGGAGCTGTTTTTT.

This clone has just one count. This rearrangement joins TRBV5-1 to TRBJ2-7; 11 bases map to TRBD1. The CDR3 totals 15 residues. The J segment lost 5 bases and the V segment lost 4 bases, leaving 8 bases of the junction unmatched. CDR1 and CDR2 from the germline V gene are SGHRS and YFSETQ. The CDR3 DNA sequence: TGCGCCAGCAGCCCGGACAGGGGGCGGTTTGACGAGCAGTACTTC. Translated, it gives CASSPDRGRFDEQYF.

The rearrangement joins TRBV5-1 to TRBJ2-5, with D tentatively TRBD1 (5 bases). The germline V gene encodes CDR1 SGHRS and CDR2 YFSETQ. CDR3 length: 17 amino acids. The germline V and J ends were trimmed by 0 bases and 2 bases, with 17 bases remaining between them. CDR3 nucleotide sequence: TGCGCCAGCAGCTTGGTCCCTGACAATAAGGGGCAAGAGACCCAGTACTTC. Translation gives CASSLVPDNKGQETQYF.

The V call is TRBV7-6, the J call TRBJ2-7; TRBD1 agrees at 8 bases. V shed 5 bases, J shed 6 bases, and the junction held 9 bases outside the gene matches. CDR1 SGHVS and CDR2 FNYEAQ come from the germline V gene. This CDR3 is built from 14 residues. The CDR3 coding sequence is TGTGCCAGCAGCACCTCAGGGGGCGAGGCCGAGCAGTACTTC. This gives the protein CASSTSGGEAEQYF.

The gene calls are TRBV25-1 and TRBJ2-5; TRBD1 or TRBD2 may be the D gene (6 bases each). From germline, CDR1 is MGHDK and CDR2 SYGVNS. The CDR3 is made up of 14 amino acids. V dropped 3 bases and J dropped 5 bases, with 13 bases sitting between them. CDR3 residues: CASSDPTGRETQYF. CDR3 in DNA: TGTGCCAGCAGTGATCCTACAGGGAGGGAGACCCAGTACTTC.

This chain joins TRBV9 and TRBJ2-7, with TRBD1 identical over 7 bases. CDR1 SGDLS and CDR2 YYNGEE come from the germline V gene. This CDR3 comprises 15 residues. V shed 3 bases, J shed 3 bases, and the junction held 9 bases outside the gene matches. The CDR3 sequence is CASSEVGTAIYEQYF. The CDR3 nucleotides read TGTGCCAGCAGCGAAGTCGGGACAGCCATCTACGAGCAGTACTTC.

The rearrangement uses TRBV15 and TRBJ2-7, with 8 nucleotides matching TRBD1. The CDR3 length is 14 residues. The germline V gene has CDR1 LNHNV and CDR2 YYDKDF (reference sequence). Unmatched junction bases numbered 8, after V lost 4 bases and J lost 6 bases. DNA for the CDR3: TGTGCCACCAGCAAGGACAGGGAGCCGGTCGAGCAGTACTTC. Protein sequence: CATSKDREPVEQYF.

The CDR3: CASSEPGRAYEQYF. DNA for the CDR3: TGCGCCAGCAGTGAGCCAGGGCGCGCCTACGAGCAGTACTTC. The chain employs TRBV10-1 and TRBJ2-7; a weak D match, TRBD1 (5 bases). This CDR3 has 14 residues. The V and J ends lost 2 bases and 2 bases respectively, with 10 bases between them. CDR1 is WNHNN and CDR2 is SYGVQD in the germline V gene (reference sequence).

J is TRBJ2-1 and V is TRBV11-2; D may be TRBD1 or TRBD2 (5 bases each). Trimming shortened V by 6 bases and J by 7 bases, and 13 bases separated the two germline ends. Germline V lookup: CDR1 SGHAT, CDR2 FQNNGV. This CDR3 contains 13 residues. DNA of the CDR3: TGTGCCAGCAGTAACGGGGCAAGGAATGAGCAGTTCTTC. It specifies CASSNGARNEQFF.

The CDR3 is CASSERATRTEAFF. CDR3 bases: TGCGCCAGCAGCGAAAGGGCTACCCGCACTGAAGCTTTCTTT. The chain combines TRBV5-1 with TRBJ1-1; no reliable D call. V lost 4 bases, J lost 4 bases, and 14 bases lay in between. CDR1 and CDR2 (germline): SGHRS, YFSETQ. The CDR3 sequence is 14 residues long.

The count of this clone is one. The V gene is TRBV28, the J gene TRBJ1-4, with D perhaps matching TRBD1 (5 bases). CDR1 MDHEN and CDR2 SYDVKM come from the germline V gene. CDR3 length: 14 residues. Trimming pared 7 bases from V and 8 bases from J, leaving 17 bases between. This CDR3 is CASTAGLAGEKLFF. The CDR3 coding sequence is TGTGCCAGCACCGCGGGGCTCGCGGGGGAAAAACTGTTTTTT.

This chain joins TRBV7-9 and TRBJ1-4, with 10 bases aligning to TRBD1. The germline CDR1 and CDR2 sequences are SEHNR and FQNEAQ (reference sequence). The CDR3 consists of 15 residues. J lost 2 bases, V lost 5 bases, and 2 bases had no gene match. The CDR3 here is CASSDRGHTNEKLFF. CDR3 in DNA: TGTGCCAGCAGCGACAGGGGGCACACTAATGAAAAACTGTTTTTT.

CDR3 protein: CASSLDGILAGLQETQYF. The CDR3 DNA is TGTGCCAGCAGCTTGGATGGGATACTAGCGGGCCTTCAAGAGACCCAGTACTTC. This chain connects TRBV7-2 to TRBJ2-5, with 9 bases that match TRBD2. With V trimmed by 3 bases and J by 2 bases, 13 bases remained unmatched. This CDR3 contains 18 residues. Germline V gives CDR1 SGHTA, CDR2 FQGNSA.

This chain uses TRBV19 with TRBJ2-7; 9 bases map to TRBD1. Unmatched junction bases numbered 13, after V lost 9 bases and J lost 7 bases. The germline CDR1 and CDR2 sequences are LNHDA and SQIVND (reference sequence). The CDR3 spans 14 residues. CDR3 region: CASEAGTGNREQYF. The CDR3 DNA sequence: TGTGCCAGCGAGGCCGGGACAGGGAACAGGGAGCAGTACTTC.

This clone was seen just once. V is TRBV2 and J is TRBJ1-2, with D unresolved. CDR1 is SNHLY and CDR2 is FYNNEI in the germline V gene. The CDR3 spans 14 residues. Trimming pared 1 base from V and 7 bases from J, leaving 13 bases between. CDR3 sequence: CASSEGGKASGYTF. CDR3 in DNA: TGTGCCAGCAGTGAAGGGGGTAAGGCCTCTGGCTACACCTTC.